One sample yielded the 5 T cell receptor beta chains listed below, sequenced in a study of cytomegalovirus exposure and HLA in healthy donors. PCR amplification relied on 60 Vbeta primers (plus 13 Jbeta primers). The repertoire was sequenced with immunoSEQ multiplex PCR; TCRdb's copy has only in-frame clones and lacks some. This table has under 200,000 clones, 80% to 90% appearing once. Sequenced material: PBMCs. Receptors were obtained from a woman aged 50 to 60 in good health and CMV-seronegative.

V is TRBV7-2 and J is TRBJ1-2, with 8 nucleotides matching TRBD1. Trimming cost V 0 bases and J 7 bases; bases outside gene matches: 4. CDR3 length equals 14 residues. Germline CDR1 reads SGHTA; CDR2 reads FQGNSA. CDR3 sequence reads: CASSLATGDSGYTF. The CDR3 coding sequence is TGTGCCAGCAGCTTAGCGACAGGGGACTCTGGCTACACCTTC.

This chain links TRBV5-1 with TRBJ2-7; tentative D call: TRBD2 (6 bases). V was cut by 0 bases and J by 4 bases, with 8 bases left in between. The CDR3 is 13 amino acids. Germline CDR1 reads SGHRS; CDR2 reads YFSETQ. The CDR3 here is CASSLAGTYEQYF. Here the CDR3 DNA reads TGCGCCAGCAGCTTGGCTGGGACTTACGAGCAGTACTTC.

The CDR3 reads CAISDSDRGNTF. CDR3 bases: TGTGCCATCAGTGATTCAGACAGGGGTAACACCTTC. The chain is built from TRBV10-3 and TRBJ1-2; 8 bases are a match to TRBD1. Germline V gives CDR1 ENHRY, CDR2 SYGVKD. J was trimmed by 12 bases and V by 3 bases; bases with no gene match: 6. This CDR3 spans 12 amino acids.

This clone appeared a single time. This chain connects TRBV6-1 to TRBJ2-2; D is perhaps TRBD2 (6 bases). Germline-derived CDR1 and CDR2 are MNHNS and SASEGT. Trimming took 2 bases from V and 1 from J, leaving 11 bases between them. This CDR3 is 16 amino acids long. As DNA, the CDR3 is TGTGCCAGCAGTGAAATTCGGGGGAGGAACACCGGGGAGCTGTTTTTT. The encoded protein is CASSEIRGRNTGELFF.

The chain carries TRBV9 and TRBJ1-4; D might be TRBD1 (5 bases). The CDR3 length is 16 residues. Trimming took off 2 bases at V and 7 bases at J, with 18 bases between the two ends. Germline lookup yields CDR1 SGDLS and CDR2 YYNGEE. The CDR3 sequence: CASSVSHGLQGEKLFF. In nucleotides, the CDR3 is TGTGCCAGCAGCGTGTCGCATGGGCTGCAGGGTGAAAAACTGTTTTTT.